The entry below describes one TCR beta chain. The data are from a study of OX40 agonist ivuxolimab in advanced cancers. Sequenced by immunoSEQ multiplex PCR; TCRdb stores in-frame clones only, minus some. The sample lists around 140,000 clones; about 93% were seen once. Trimming stripped 2 bases from V and 3 bases from J, with 7 bases between. Germline loops: CDR1 MNHNY, CDR2 SVGAGI (reference sequence). CDR3 length equals 13 residues. The TCR was taken from an adult with an advanced solid tumor such as melanoma, head and neck, liver or kidney cancer. The source was CD4+ or CD8+ T cells sorted from blood, collected in a trial of the OX40 agonist ivuxolimab. The genes are TRBV6-6 and TRBJ1-1; D is uncertain. Here the CDR3 DNA reads TGTGCCAGCAGTTACGGGAGAGACACTGAAGCTTTCTTT. This translates into CASSYGRDTEAFF.